These T cell receptor beta chains were read from a single sample in a study of T cells after yellow fever vaccination. Using its own MiXCR run on the 5' RACE reads, TCRdb lists one record per CDR3 protein. The sample holds 350,000 to 550,000 distinct CDR3 sequences, around 20% seen once. The sample was PBMCs, taken before the yellow fever booster vaccination. The origin of the receptors is a man aged 18 to 30 who received the YFV17D yellow fever vaccine. The CDR3 runs from the conserved cysteine through the conserved F or W. Each record gives: clone size, V gene, D gene, J gene, CDR3 protein, CDR3 DNA. The D gene is left open where the match is weak. Where a row states a size, it is once, few, many or the class of an expanded clone; other rows omit it.

clone_size: many; v_call: TRBV12-3/TRBV12-4; d_call: -; j_call: TRBJ1-5; cdr3_aa: CASSLGQSPDQPQHF; cdr3_nt: TGTGCCAGCAGTTTAGGGCAGTCCCCCGATCAGCCCCAGCATTTT
clone_size: few; v_call: TRBV4-1; d_call: TRBD1; j_call: TRBJ2-1; cdr3_aa: CASSQVGIGQGTFVGSYNEQFF; cdr3_nt: TGCGCCAGCAGCCAAGTTGGAATTGGACAGGGGACTTTTGTAGGCTCCTACAATGAGCAGTTCTTC
clone_size: few; v_call: TRBV2; d_call: -; j_call: TRBJ1-6; cdr3_aa: CASIFSTEVSPLHF; cdr3_nt: TGTGCCAGTATTTTTAGTACGGAGGTCTCACCCCTCCACTTT
clone_size: -; v_call: TRBV20-1; d_call: -; j_call: TRBJ1-1; cdr3_aa: CSAAFQLNTEAFF; cdr3_nt: TGCAGTGCGGCTTTTCAGCTGAACACTGAAGCTTTCTTT
clone_size: few; v_call: TRBV24-1; d_call: TRBD2; j_call: TRBJ2-3; cdr3_aa: CATSDPEPGLAQPQDTQYF; cdr3_nt: TGTGCCACCAGTGACCCGGAGCCGGGACTAGCGCAACCTCAGGATACGCAGTATTTT
clone_size: few; v_call: TRBV27; d_call: -; j_call: TRBJ2-3; cdr3_aa: CASSSLGDRTDTQYF; cdr3_nt: TGTGCCAGCAGTTCACTCGGGGACCGCACAGATACGCAGTATTTT
clone_size: -; v_call: TRBV6-5; d_call: -; j_call: TRBJ1-2; cdr3_aa: CASSYKGVEGYTF; cdr3_nt: TGTGCCAGCAGTTACAAAGGAGTTGAAGGCTACACCTTC
clone_size: -; v_call: TRBV7-8; d_call: -; j_call: TRBJ2-5; cdr3_aa: CASRTQGWVRETQYF; cdr3_nt: TGTGCCAGCAGAACGCAGGGATGGGTGCGGGAGACCCAGTACTTC
clone_size: -; v_call: TRBV19; d_call: TRBD1; j_call: TRBJ1-2; cdr3_aa: CASRTGVGYTF; cdr3_nt: TGTGCCAGCAGGACAGGGGTTGGCTACACCTTC
clone_size: -; v_call: TRBV12-3/TRBV12-4; d_call: -; j_call: TRBJ2-1; cdr3_aa: CASSRLAVEQFF; cdr3_nt: TGTGCCAGCAGTCGCCTGGCAGTTGAGCAGTTCTTC
clone_size: few; v_call: TRBV4-1; d_call: -; j_call: TRBJ2-5; cdr3_aa: CASSQGVSETQYF; cdr3_nt: TGCGCCAGCAGCCAAGGGGTCAGCGAGACCCAGTACTTC
clone_size: few; v_call: TRBV5-1; d_call: TRBD1; j_call: TRBJ2-2; cdr3_aa: CASSRDRENTGELFF; cdr3_nt: TGCGCCAGCAGCCGGGACAGGGAGAACACCGGGGAGCTGTTTTTT